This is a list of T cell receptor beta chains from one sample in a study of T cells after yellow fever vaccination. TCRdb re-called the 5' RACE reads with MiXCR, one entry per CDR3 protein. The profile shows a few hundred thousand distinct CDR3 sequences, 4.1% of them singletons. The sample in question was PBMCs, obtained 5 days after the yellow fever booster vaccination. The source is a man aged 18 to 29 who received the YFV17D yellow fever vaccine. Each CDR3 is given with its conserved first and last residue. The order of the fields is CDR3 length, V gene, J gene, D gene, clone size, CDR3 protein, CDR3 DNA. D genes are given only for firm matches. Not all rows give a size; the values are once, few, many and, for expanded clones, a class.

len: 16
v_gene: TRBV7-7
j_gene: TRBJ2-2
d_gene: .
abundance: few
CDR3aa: CASSSQGGATTGELFF
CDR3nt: TGTGCCAGCAGCTCGCAGGGGGGGGCGACCACCGGGGAGCTGTTTTTT

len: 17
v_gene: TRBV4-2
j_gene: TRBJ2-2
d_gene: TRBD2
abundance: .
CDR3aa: CASSHRPRSGEAGELFF
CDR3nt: TGTGCCAGCAGCCACCGTCCGCGGAGCGGGGAAGCCGGGGAGCTGTTTTTT

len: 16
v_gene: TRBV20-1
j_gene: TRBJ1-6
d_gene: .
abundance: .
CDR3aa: CSAPQGTGPDSSPLHF
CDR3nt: TGCAGTGCTCCGCAAGGTACAGGCCCGGACAGTTCACCCCTCCACTTT

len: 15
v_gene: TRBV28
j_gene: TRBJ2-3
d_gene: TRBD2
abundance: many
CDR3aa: CASSGAGTSTDTQYF
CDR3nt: TGTGCCAGCAGTGGAGCGGGGACTAGCACAGATACGCAGTATTTT

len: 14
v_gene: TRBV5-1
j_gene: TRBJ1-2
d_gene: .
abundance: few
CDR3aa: CASSLAPGADGHTF
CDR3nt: TGCGCCAGCAGCTTGGCACCGGGCGCAGATGGCCACACCTTC

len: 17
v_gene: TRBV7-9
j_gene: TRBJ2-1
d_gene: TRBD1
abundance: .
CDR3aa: CASSPYIRDRGGNEQFF
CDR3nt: TGTGCCAGCAGCCCATACATCCGGGACAGGGGGGGCAATGAGCAGTTCTTC

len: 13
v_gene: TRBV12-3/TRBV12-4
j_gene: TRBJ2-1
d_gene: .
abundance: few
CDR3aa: CASSSPGTPEQFF
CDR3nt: TGTGCCAGCAGTTCCCCTGGTACCCCGGAGCAGTTCTTC

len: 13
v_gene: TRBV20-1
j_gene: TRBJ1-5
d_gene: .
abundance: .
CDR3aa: CSASLVPDQPQHF
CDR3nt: TGCAGTGCTAGCCTCGTTCCTGATCAGCCCCAGCATTTT

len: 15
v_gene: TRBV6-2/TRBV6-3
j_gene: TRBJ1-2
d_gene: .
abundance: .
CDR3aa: CASSYGGALHYGYTF
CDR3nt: TGTGCCAGCAGTTACGGGGGGGCGCTGCACTATGGCTACACCTTC

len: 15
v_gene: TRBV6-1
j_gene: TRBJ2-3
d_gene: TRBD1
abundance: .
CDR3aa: CASSEWDRFTDTQYF
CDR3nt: TGTGCCAGCAGTGAGTGGGACAGGTTTACAGATACGCAGTATTTT

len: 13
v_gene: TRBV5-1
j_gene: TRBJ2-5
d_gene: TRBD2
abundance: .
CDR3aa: CASGFRGEETQYF
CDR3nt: TGCGCCAGCGGGTTCCGGGGGGAAGAGACCCAGTACTTC

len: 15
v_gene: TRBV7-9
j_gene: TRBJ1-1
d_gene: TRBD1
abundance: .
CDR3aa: CASSLARTGSLPAFF
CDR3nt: TGTGCCAGCAGCTTAGCCCGGACAGGGTCCCTCCCAGCTTTCTTT

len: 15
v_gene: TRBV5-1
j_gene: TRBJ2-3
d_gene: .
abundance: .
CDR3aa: CASRRTMEEADTQYF
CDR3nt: TGCGCCAGCAGAAGGACTATGGAGGAGGCAGATACGCAGTATTTT

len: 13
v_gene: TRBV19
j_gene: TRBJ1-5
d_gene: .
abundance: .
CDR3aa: CASRLHYLEPQHF
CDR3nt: TGTGCCAGTAGATTACATTACCTAGAGCCCCAGCATTTT

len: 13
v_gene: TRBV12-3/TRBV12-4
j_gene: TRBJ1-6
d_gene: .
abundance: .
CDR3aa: CASSSRENSPLHF
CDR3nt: TGTGCCAGCAGTTCCAGGGAAAATTCACCCCTCCACTTT